This T cell receptor beta chain is drawn from a study of tissue T cells after allogeneic stem cell transplantation. Whole-study context: Pathologist H&E review favored samples with visible lymphocytes for sequencing among multiple samples. Broader study findings: Anatomically similar tissues had similar TCR repertoires within each patient. In patients and mice, blood and spleen missed much of tissue repertoire.

The protocol was immunoSEQ multiplex PCR, while the TCRdb copy is restricted to in-frame clones and leaves out a portion. The repertoire has approximately 5,000 clones, 60% to 80% of them found once; the top ten carry roughly 8%. Trimming left V 4 bases short and J 1 base short, with 8 bases between. The CDR3 is 14 amino acids. Germline loops: CDR1 SGHDT, CDR2 YYEEEE. A remark on this clone: Its specificity is not known. The identical CDR3 is also encoded by other nucleotide sequences in the sample.

The sequence was collected from a female donor of 60 years or more with lung cancer. The sample consisted of tissue from the colon, taken at autopsy. V gene TRBV5-6 combines with J gene TRBJ2-2, with D perhaps TRBD2 (5 bases). The CDR3 DNA reads TGTGCCAGCAGCCTCACTAGGAACACCGGGGAGCTGTTTTTT. It codes for CASSLTRNTGELFF.